This T cell receptor beta chain was sequenced for a study of blood T cell repertoires in COVID-19 (dated by TCRdb to 2020 to 2021). For the study in its entirety: Samples covering the acute and convalescent phases of COVID-19 were provided by collaborators in the United States, Italy and Spain. The prospective study material was composed of cDNA or gDNA derived from T cells, B-cell-depleted T cells, or PBMCs. Subjects who had been exposed to COVID-19, were actively infected with it, or had recovered from it provided the deeply sampled blood TCRbeta repertoires that made up the dataset. A freely available public database, intended as a resource for researchers studying the immune response to SARS-CoV-2, is where the repertoires were released. Samples were obtained from the ongoing ImmuneRACE study (first 160 participants) and from 950 to 1,500 subjects provided by 6 global collaborators. The sample metadata nearly always contained a de-identified subject ID, COVID-19 status, age in years and sex. HLA class I and class II types, where available, came from metadata supplied by the sample provider rather than from assay-based typing. Here is what the overall study found, with its caveats: How much clinical and demographic metadata was included differed by source and by participant, and the metadata was provided uncurated.

To note about this clone: Its antigen has not been determined. The input lacks base qualities; no much larger clone sits a single base away.

Each collaborating institution followed its own protocols to collect whole blood in K2EDTA tubes. For TCRbeta analysis, collaborators shipped samples in one of three forms: frozen whole blood, isolated PBMCs, or DNA extracted from either of those sample types. The CDR3 numbers 15 residues from cysteine through phenylalanine. The CDR3 DNA has 45 bases and is translated from base 1. The germline V gene supplies CDR1 SGHAT and CDR2 FQNNGV. Trimming removed 1 base from V and 6 bases from J, leaving 13 bases between the germline ends. The immunoSEQ Assay, a bias-controlled multiplex PCR, was used to amplify TCRbeta CDR3 regions from genomic DNA. The authors processed their data as follows. The number of nucleated cells in each sample was estimated from the amplification of reference gene primers within the assay. To quantify the absolute abundance of each unique TCRbeta CDR3 rearrangement, sequence reads were collapsed and filtered. For each sample, productive Simpson clonality was calculated as the square root of Simpson's diversity index over productive rearrangements. Entries here come from immuneACCESS through TCRdb and include only in-frame sequences with V and J called. Some clones fail to appear in such tables; in the studies checked, an unresolved V gene covers under half of the shortfall, and the cause of the remainder is unknown. V and J calls and clone size come straight from that table; D and trimming were deduced from the DNA. The sample table holds about 230,000 clones, of which 83% were seen once. Of the sample, roughly 5% falls within the top ten clones.

The origin of this receptor is a man older than 75 with acute or convalescent COVID-19. This receptor chain uses TRBV11-2 and TRBJ2-1; TRBD1 is a weak D gene call, 7 bases matching. Sequencing was performed on peripheral blood. The DNA is TGTGCCAGCAGCTTAGGTGGGACAGCGGGCAATGAGCAGTTCTTC. Translated, it reads CASSLGGTAGNEQFF.